This T cell receptor (beta chain) was retrieved from a study of T cell clones after liver transplantation. This table comes from immunoSEQ multiplex PCR, and its TCRdb copy is limited to in-frame clones, with some not included. The top ten hold roughly 2.8% of the sample, which has fewer than 85,000 clones, less than 90% seen once. The V and J ends lost 3 bases and 2 bases respectively, with 7 bases between them. This CDR3 has 13 amino acids. CDR1 and CDR2 from the germline V gene are LNHDA and SQIVND (reference sequence). This sequence originates from a human patient who received a liver transplant. The graft donor may have contributed some T cells. The chain couples TRBV19 to TRBJ1-2; D ambiguous. Sample: CD4+ T cells from blood, taken at the 22-month timepoint. In nucleotides, the CDR3 is TGTGCCAGTAGTATGGCTGGGAACTATGGCTACACCTTC. Its translation is CASSMAGNYGYTF.